These T cell receptor beta chains were read from a single sample in a study of T-cell memory formation after mild COVID-19. In TCRdb, the 5' RACE reads were re-called with MiXCR into one record per CDR3 protein. This sample has roughly 600,000 distinct CDR3 sequences; over 15% occur once, and the top ten carry 12%. Source material: PBMCs or a T cell subset sorted from them (not recorded which). The receptors were gathered from an adult woman who had mild COVID-19 (a few samples of this study predate the infection). Cell type and time point are not known. The CDR3 runs from the conserved cysteine through the conserved F or W. The D gene is left open where the match is weak. Size tells how often a clone was seen (once, few, many) or the class of an expanded clone, and some rows leave it out.

V	J	size	D	DNA	CDR3
TRBV7-6	TRBJ2-5	-	TRBD2	TGTGCCAACCCTCAAGGACTAGCGGGAGCGGAGACCCAGTACTTC	CANPQGLAGAETQYF
TRBV2	TRBJ2-1	-	-	TGTGCCAGCAGTGAAGTTGTTCGGGTACCCTACAATGAGCAGTTCTTC	CASSEVVRVPYNEQFF
TRBV5-6	TRBJ1-1	-	TRBD1	TGTGCCAGCAGCTTATTCGGCGGGACAGGGGGCAAGATGAACACTGAAGCTTTCTTT	CASSLFGGTGGKMNTEAFF
TRBV15	TRBJ2-7	-	-	TGTGCCACCAGCAGGGGGAACTACGAGCAGTACTTC	CATSRGNYEQYF
TRBV11-1	TRBJ2-5	-	-	TGTGCCAGCAGCTTAGCGTCGACCCGACAGCTTCAAGAGACCCAGTACTTC	CASSLASTRQLQETQYF
TRBV7-2	TRBJ1-5	few	-	TGTGCCAGCAGCTTAGGGATCAGAGAGCCCCAGCATTTT	CASSLGIREPQHF
TRBV18	TRBJ2-5	few	TRBD2	TGTGCCAGCTCACCACGAAGCGGGAGTGGGGAGACCCAGTACTTC	CASSPRSGSGETQYF
TRBV12-3/TRBV12-4	TRBJ2-4	-	-	TGTGCCAGCAGCTGGGGGGCCAGAAACATTCAGTACTTC	CASSWGARNIQYF
TRBV5-1	TRBJ2-2	few	TRBD2	TGCGCCAGCAGCCTAGGACTAGCGACAAACACCGGGGAGCTGTTTTTT	CASSLGLATNTGELFF
TRBV30	TRBJ2-2	-	TRBD1	TGTGCCTGGAGAGAGACAGGGGCGAACACCGGGGAGCTGTTTTTT	CAWRETGANTGELFF
TRBV24-1	TRBJ2-7	few	TRBD2	TGTGCCACCCGCTCGACTAGCGGAAGGGAGCAGTACTTC	CATRSTSGREQYF
TRBV20-1	TRBJ2-7	-	-	TGCAGTGCTCAAGACCGACCACCCTACGAGCAGTACTTC	CSAQDRPPYEQYF
TRBV7-8	TRBJ1-1	few	TRBD1	TGTGCCAGCAGCGGGCAGGGGGGGGTAACTGAAGCTTTCTTT	CASSGQGGVTEAFF
TRBV5-1	TRBJ1-6	many	-	TGCGCCAGCAGCTTAGGACAGTCCCCCTATAATTCACCCCTCCACTTT	CASSLGQSPYNSPLHF
TRBV14	TRBJ2-3	-	-	TGTGCCAGCAGCCACCACAGCACAGATACGCAGTATTTT	CASSHHSTDTQYF
TRBV7-9	TRBJ2-5	few	-	TGTGCCAGCAGCTCTCCGTTCCAAGAGACCCAGTACTTC	CASSSPFQETQYF
TRBV10-3	TRBJ2-3	-	TRBD2	TGTGCCATCAGTGAATTAGCGGGAACGACAGATACGCAGTATTTT	CAISELAGTTDTQYF